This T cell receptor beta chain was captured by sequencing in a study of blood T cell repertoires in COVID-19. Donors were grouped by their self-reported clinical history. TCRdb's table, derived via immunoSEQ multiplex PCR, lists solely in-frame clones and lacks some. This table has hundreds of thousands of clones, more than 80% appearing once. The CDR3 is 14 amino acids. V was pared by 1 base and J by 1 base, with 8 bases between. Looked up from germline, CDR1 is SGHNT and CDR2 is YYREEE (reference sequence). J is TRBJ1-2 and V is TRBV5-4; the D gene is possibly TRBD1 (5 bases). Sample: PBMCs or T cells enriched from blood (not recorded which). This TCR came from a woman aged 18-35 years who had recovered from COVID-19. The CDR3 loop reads CASSLLGGNYGYTF. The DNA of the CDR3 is TGTGCCAGCAGCTTGTTGGGGGGTAACTATGGCTACACCTTC.